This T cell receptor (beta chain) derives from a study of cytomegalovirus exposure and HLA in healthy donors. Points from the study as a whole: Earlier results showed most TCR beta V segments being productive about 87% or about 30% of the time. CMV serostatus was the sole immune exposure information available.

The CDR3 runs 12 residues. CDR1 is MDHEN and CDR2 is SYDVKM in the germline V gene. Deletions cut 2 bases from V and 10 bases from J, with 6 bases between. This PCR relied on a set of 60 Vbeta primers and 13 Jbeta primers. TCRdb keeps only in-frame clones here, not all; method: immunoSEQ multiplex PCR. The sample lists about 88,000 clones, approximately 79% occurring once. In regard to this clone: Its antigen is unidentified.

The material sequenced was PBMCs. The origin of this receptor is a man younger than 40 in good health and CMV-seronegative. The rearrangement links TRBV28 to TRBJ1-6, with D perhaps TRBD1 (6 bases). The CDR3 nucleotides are TGTGCCAGCAGTTTAACAGGGTCACCCCTCCACTTT. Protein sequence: CASSLTGSPLHF.